This T cell receptor (beta chain) was sequenced in a study of cytomegalovirus exposure and HLA in healthy donors. Study-wide findings and caveats: In the analysis, some V segments, TRBV6-2 and TRBV6-3 included, were excluded as indistinguishable. Data from an earlier analysis indicated that most TCR beta V segments were productive either about 87% or about 30% of the time. Researchers counted around 150 TCR beta chains as cytomegalovirus-associated. CMV serostatus was the only immune exposure information that was available.

PCR used 60 Vbeta primers and 13 Jbeta primers. Only in-frame clones appear in the TCRdb table, and some are missing; sequencing was by immunoSEQ multiplex PCR. The sample records 100,000 to 150,000 clones, about 8.5% being singletons. There are a few counts of this clone. Its matching antigen is unknown. The V gene lost 1 base and the J gene lost 2 bases, with 14 bases spanning the gap. The CDR3 contains 16 residues. The V gene's germline CDR1 is LGHNA and CDR2 YNFKEQ. The chain couples TRBV4-2 to TRBJ2-5, with D possibly being TRBD2 (7 bases). Sequencing was done on a sample of PBMCs. The receptor was derived from a man aged 40-50 years in good health and CMV-seronegative. This chain's CDR3 is CASSQVGGDTQETQYF. The CDR3 nucleotides read TGTGCCAGCAGCCAAGTAGGGGGGGACACTCAAGAGACCCAGTACTTC.